This T cell receptor (beta chain) was identified in a study of T cell responses to AZD1222 COVID-19 vaccine. Whole-study results and caveats: Donors, mostly white British, included more females; clonal diversity was possibly underestimated.

The CDR3 contains 16 residues. CDR1 MNHEY and CDR2 SVGEGT come from the germline V gene. V was cut by 5 bases and J by 2 bases, with 13 bases left in between. The protocol was immunoSEQ multiplex PCR, while the TCRdb copy is restricted to in-frame clones and leaves out a portion. The sample records around 110,000 clones, approximately 83% being singletons. This clone was observed a few times. Its antigen is not known. This chain links TRBV6-2 or TRBV6-3 with TRBJ2-6; maybe TRBD1 (5 bases). The receptor's source is an adult in good health. The specimen comprised peripheral blood, sampled on day 0 of MenACWY control vaccination. The CDR3, as DNA: TGTGCCAGCAGTCCGCAGGGTCCCGCTGGGGCCAACGTCCTGACTTTC. It translates to CASSPQGPAGANVLTF.